This T cell receptor (beta chain) was documented in a study of blood T cell repertoires in COVID-19. Across the study: Material from acute and convalescent COVID-19 was sourced from the United States, Italy and Spain.

In the source study's methods: Estimates of nucleated cell counts were drawn from the amplification of reference gene primers. Some clones are missing from TCRdb's copy, which holds only in-frame ones; the method was immunoSEQ multiplex PCR. That table gives V, J and clone size, and the DNA gave D and trimming. Of around 110,000 clones listed, approximately 86% are singletons. The V end was cut by 3 bases, the J end by 0 bases, with 11 bases between. Germline CDR1 reads MDHEN; CDR2 reads SYDVKM. The CDR3 has 15 residues. The origin of this receptor is a man aged 35 to 55 with acute or convalescent COVID-19. The rearrangement joins TRBV28 to TRBJ1-1; tentatively, D is TRBD1 (5 bases). Sequencing used peripheral blood. The CDR3 region is CASSFDSFMNTEAFF. CDR3 coding DNA: TGTGCCAGCAGTTTTGACAGCTTCATGAACACTGAAGCTTTCTTT.